The subject of this entry is one TCR beta chain. The antigen is not known. The sample comes from a study of cytomegalovirus exposure and HLA in healthy donors. PCR amplification relied on 60 Vbeta primers (plus 13 Jbeta primers). Only in-frame clones appear in the TCRdb table, and some are missing; sequencing was by immunoSEQ multiplex PCR. The repertoire holds 150,000 to 200,000 clones, with around 80% as singletons. Study results and caveats: Reports indicate that TCR beta sequences accurately predicted the HLA-A and HLA-B alleles of most subjects.

The CDR3 loop spans 14 amino acids. Germline V gene sequence: CDR1 MNHNS, CDR2 SASEGT. Trimming stripped 2 bases from V and 2 bases from J, with 9 bases between. Sequenced: PBMCs. The sequence was obtained from a male donor in good health and CMV-seronegative. The chain combines TRBV6-1 with TRBJ1-1; possibly TRBD1 for D (6 bases). The CDR3 coding sequence is TGTGCCAGCAGTGAACTGGGGGCCAACACTGAAGCTTTCTTT. Translating gives CASSELGANTEAFF.